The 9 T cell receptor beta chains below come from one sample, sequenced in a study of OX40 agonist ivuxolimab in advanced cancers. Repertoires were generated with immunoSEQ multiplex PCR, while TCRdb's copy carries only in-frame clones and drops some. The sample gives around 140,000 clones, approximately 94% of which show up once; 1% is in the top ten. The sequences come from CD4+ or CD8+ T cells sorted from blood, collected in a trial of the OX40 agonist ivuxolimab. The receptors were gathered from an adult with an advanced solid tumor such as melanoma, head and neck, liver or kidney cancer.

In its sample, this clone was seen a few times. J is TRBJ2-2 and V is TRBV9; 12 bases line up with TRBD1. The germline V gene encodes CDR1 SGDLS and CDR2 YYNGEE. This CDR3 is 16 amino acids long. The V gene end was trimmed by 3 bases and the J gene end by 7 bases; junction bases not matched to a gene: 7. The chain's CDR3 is CASSAPGQGAIGELFF. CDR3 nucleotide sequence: TGTGCCAGCAGCGCCCCGGGACAGGGGGCGATCGGGGAGCTGTTTTTT.

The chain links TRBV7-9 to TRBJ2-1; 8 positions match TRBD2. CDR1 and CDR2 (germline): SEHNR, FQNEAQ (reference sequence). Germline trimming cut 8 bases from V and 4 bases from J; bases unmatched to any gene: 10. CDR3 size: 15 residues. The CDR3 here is CASAVTSGRYNEQFF. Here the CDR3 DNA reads TGTGCCAGCGCCGTGACGAGCGGGAGATACAATGAGCAGTTCTTC.

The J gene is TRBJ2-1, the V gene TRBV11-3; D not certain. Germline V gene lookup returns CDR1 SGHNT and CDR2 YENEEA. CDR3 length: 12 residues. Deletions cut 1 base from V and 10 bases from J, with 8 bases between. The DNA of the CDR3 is TGTGCCAGCAGCTTAGGTTGGAAAGAGCAGTTCTTC. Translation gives CASSLGWKEQFF.

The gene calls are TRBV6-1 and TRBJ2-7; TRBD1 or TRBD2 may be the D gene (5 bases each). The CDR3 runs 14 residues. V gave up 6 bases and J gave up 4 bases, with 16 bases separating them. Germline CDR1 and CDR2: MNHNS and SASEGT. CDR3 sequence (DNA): TGTGCCAGCAGCCCCGGGACGACCTATTACGAGCAGTACTTC. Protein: CASSPGTTYYEQYF.

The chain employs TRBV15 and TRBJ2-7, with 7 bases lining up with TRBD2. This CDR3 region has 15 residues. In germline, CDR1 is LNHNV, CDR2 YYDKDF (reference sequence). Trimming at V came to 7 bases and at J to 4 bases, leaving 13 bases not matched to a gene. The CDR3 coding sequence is TGTGCCACCACCTCCAGAGGAGGCGGGGGTTACGAGCAGTACTTC. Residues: CATTSRGGGGYEQYF. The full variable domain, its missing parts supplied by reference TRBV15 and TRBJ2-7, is DAMVIQNPRYQVTQFGKPVTLSCSQTLNHNVMYWYQQKSSQAPKLLFHYYDKDFNNEADTPDNFQSRRPNTSFCFLDIRSPGLGDTAMYLCATTSRGGGGYEQYFGPGTRLTVT.

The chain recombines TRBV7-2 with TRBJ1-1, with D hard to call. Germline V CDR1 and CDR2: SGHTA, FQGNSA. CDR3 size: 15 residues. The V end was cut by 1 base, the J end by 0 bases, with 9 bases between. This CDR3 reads CASSLVLGMNTEAFF. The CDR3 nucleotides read TGTGCCAGCAGCTTAGTCCTGGGTATGAACACTGAAGCTTTCTTT.

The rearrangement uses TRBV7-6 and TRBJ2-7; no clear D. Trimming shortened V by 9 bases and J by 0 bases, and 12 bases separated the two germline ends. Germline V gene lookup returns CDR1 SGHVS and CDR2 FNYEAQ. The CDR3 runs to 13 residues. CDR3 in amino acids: CASKNPSSYEQYF. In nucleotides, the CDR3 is TGTGCCAGTAAGAACCCATCCTCCTACGAGCAGTACTTC.

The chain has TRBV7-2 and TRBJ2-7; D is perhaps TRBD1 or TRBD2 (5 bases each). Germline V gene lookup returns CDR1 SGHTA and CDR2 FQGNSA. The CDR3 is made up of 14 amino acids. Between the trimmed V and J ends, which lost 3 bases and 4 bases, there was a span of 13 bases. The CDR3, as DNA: TGTGCCAGCAGCTTTAGCGACAGAGCATACGAGCAGTACTTC. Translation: CASSFSDRAYEQYF.

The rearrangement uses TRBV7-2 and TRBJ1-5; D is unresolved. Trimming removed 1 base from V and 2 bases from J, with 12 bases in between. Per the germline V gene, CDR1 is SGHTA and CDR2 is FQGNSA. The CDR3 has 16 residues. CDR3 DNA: TGTGCCAGCAGCTTAGGATGGGTATCCGGCAATCAGCCCCAGCATTTT. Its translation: CASSLGWVSGNQPQHF.